These T cell receptor beta chains were read from a single sample in a study of technical replicates of blood from several donors. The repertoire was sequenced with immunoSEQ multiplex PCR; TCRdb's copy has only in-frame clones and lacks some. The data hold approximately 87,000 clones, with more than 85% observed a single time. Sequencing was done on a sample of T cells isolated from PBMCs. Receptor source: a human donor in good health. Some clones in this sample may be carry-over from other donors' samples. Both conserved end residues are part of each CDR3. D genes are given only for firm matches. A row's size may be missing; if present it is once, few, many or a size class.

CDR3 DNA: TGTGCCAGCAGTTTACCGGGAACTAGCGGGAGCCAAAAGCAGTTCTTC; CDR3 protein: CASSLPGTSGSQKQFF; J gene: TRBJ2-1; D gene: TRBD2; clone size: -; CDR3 length: 16; V gene: TRBV28
CDR3 DNA: TGCGCCAGCAGCCTATCCGGGACTAGCGGGAGGGAAATAAATGAGCAGTTCTTC; CDR3 protein: CASSLSGTSGREINEQFF; J gene: TRBJ2-1; D gene: TRBD2; clone size: -; CDR3 length: 18; V gene: TRBV5-1
CDR3 DNA: TGTGCTAGTGGTTTGGCCCCCCGAGAGTACACTGAAGCTTTCTTT; CDR3 protein: CASGLAPREYTEAFF; J gene: TRBJ1-1; D gene: -; clone size: -; CDR3 length: 15; V gene: TRBV12-5
CDR3 DNA: TGTGCCAGCAGACTAAACAGCGGCAATGAGCAGTTCTTC; CDR3 protein: CASRLNSGNEQFF; J gene: TRBJ2-1; D gene: -; clone size: -; CDR3 length: 13; V gene: TRBV6-1
CDR3 DNA: TGTGCCAGCAGCTGGAACCCTGGGGGCGTAGTGAGCAATCAGCCCCAGCATTTT; CDR3 protein: CASSWNPGGVVSNQPQHF; J gene: TRBJ1-5; D gene: -; clone size: -; CDR3 length: 18; V gene: TRBV5-5
CDR3 DNA: TGTGCCAGCAGCTTAGATCTCGGTTACGAGCAGTACTTC; CDR3 protein: CASSLDLGYEQYF; J gene: TRBJ2-7; D gene: -; clone size: -; CDR3 length: 13; V gene: TRBV11-3
CDR3 DNA: TGTGCCAGCAGTTTATTTCCTAGTCGTTTGGGTCAGCCCCAGCATTTT; CDR3 protein: CASSLFPSRLGQPQHF; J gene: TRBJ1-5; D gene: -; clone size: -; CDR3 length: 16; V gene: TRBV28
CDR3 DNA: TGTGCCAGTAGTCTGGGACAGGCTGGGGCCAACGTCCTGACTTTC; CDR3 protein: CASSLGQAGANVLTF; J gene: TRBJ2-6; D gene: TRBD1; clone size: -; CDR3 length: 15; V gene: TRBV19
CDR3 DNA: TGTGCCAGCAGCTTACTAGCAGAAGAGTACAATGAGCAGTTCTTC; CDR3 protein: CASSLLAEEYNEQFF; J gene: TRBJ2-1; D gene: -; clone size: -; CDR3 length: 15; V gene: TRBV7-3
CDR3 DNA: TGTGCCAGCATGGGACAGATTGGGGCTTGGGGCTACACCTTC; CDR3 protein: CASMGQIGAWGYTF; J gene: TRBJ1-2; D gene: TRBD1; clone size: -; CDR3 length: 14; V gene: TRBV6-5
CDR3 DNA: TGTGCCAGCAGTACAGCAGGGAATGAGCAGTTCTTC; CDR3 protein: CASSTAGNEQFF; J gene: TRBJ2-1; D gene: -; clone size: -; CDR3 length: 12; V gene: TRBV5-4
CDR3 DNA: TGTGCCAGTTCCCAGGGTTCCATGAACACTGAAGCTTTCTTT; CDR3 protein: CASSQGSMNTEAFF; J gene: TRBJ1-1; D gene: -; clone size: -; CDR3 length: 14; V gene: TRBV19
CDR3 DNA: TGTGCCAGCAGCGCCCGCTGGGCGGGAGATGAAGATACGCAGTATTTT; CDR3 protein: CASSARWAGDEDTQYF; J gene: TRBJ2-3; D gene: TRBD2; clone size: -; CDR3 length: 16; V gene: TRBV9
CDR3 DNA: TGCGCCAGCAGCCATAGCGGGAGAACAGATACGCAGTATTTT; CDR3 protein: CASSHSGRTDTQYF; J gene: TRBJ2-3; D gene: TRBD2; clone size: -; CDR3 length: 14; V gene: TRBV4-3
CDR3 DNA: TGTGCCAGCAGCTTCAATTCAGGGGGCATCGGGGGCTACACCTTC; CDR3 protein: CASSFNSGGIGGYTF; J gene: TRBJ1-2; D gene: TRBD1; clone size: once; CDR3 length: 15; V gene: TRBV7-3
CDR3 DNA: TGTGCCAGCAGCAAAGCCTACCGGACAGGGAGAGAAAAACTGTTTTTT; CDR3 protein: CASSKAYRTGREKLFF; J gene: TRBJ1-4; D gene: -; clone size: -; CDR3 length: 16; V gene: TRBV21-1